This record covers a single TCR beta chain. Method: immunoSEQ multiplex PCR; TCRdb's copy keeps in-frame clones and lacks some. The data show roughly 380,000 clones, around 90% seen once. This sample is part of a study of Ad26.COV2.S vaccination and SARS-CoV-2 variants. CDR1 SNHLY and CDR2 FYNNEI come from the germline V gene. The V gene end was trimmed by 4 bases and the J gene end by 1 base; junction bases not matched to a gene: 9. CDR3 size: 18 residues. The chain employs TRBV2 and TRBJ2-6; the match to TRBD1 covers 8 bases. Sequences were derived from peripheral blood, sampled after recovery from COVID-19. The TCR sequence derives from a human donor who had recovered from COVID-19. The CDR3 DNA is TGTGCCAGCAGTGTGGGTGGCAGGGGGCTGTCTGGGGCCAACGTCCTGACTTTC. It specifies CASSVGGRGLSGANVLTF.